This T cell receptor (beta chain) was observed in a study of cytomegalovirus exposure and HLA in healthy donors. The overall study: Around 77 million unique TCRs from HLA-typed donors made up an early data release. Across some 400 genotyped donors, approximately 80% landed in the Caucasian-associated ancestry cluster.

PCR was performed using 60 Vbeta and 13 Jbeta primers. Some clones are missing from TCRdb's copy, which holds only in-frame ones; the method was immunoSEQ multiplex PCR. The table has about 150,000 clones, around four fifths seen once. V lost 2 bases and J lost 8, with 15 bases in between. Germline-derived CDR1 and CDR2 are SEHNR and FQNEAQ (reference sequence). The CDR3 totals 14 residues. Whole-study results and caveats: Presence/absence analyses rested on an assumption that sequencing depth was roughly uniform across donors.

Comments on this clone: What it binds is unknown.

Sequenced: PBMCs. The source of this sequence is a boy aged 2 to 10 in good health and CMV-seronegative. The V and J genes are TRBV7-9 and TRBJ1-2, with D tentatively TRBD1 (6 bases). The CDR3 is CASSLSGGSGGYTF. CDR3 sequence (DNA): TGTGCCAGCAGCTTATCGGGGGGCTCAGGAGGCTACACCTTC.